Below, 25 T cell receptor beta chains from the same sample are listed, as sequenced in a study of early T cells in non-severe SARS-CoV-2 infection. TCRdb passed the 5' RACE reads through MiXCR, listing each CDR3 protein once. The sample shows tens of thousands of distinct CDR3 sequences, 20% to 25% of them seen only once. The sequenced sample was whole blood, obtained at baseline. The receptors here all came from an adult who was a healthcare worker with PCR-confirmed SARS-CoV-2 infection or an uninfected control (not recorded which).

V gene TRBV12-3 or TRBV12-4 combines with J gene TRBJ1-2, with 8 bases matching TRBD1. The CDR3 contains 15 residues. Trimming took 6 bases from V and 7 from J; bases not matched to a gene: 13. CDR3 DNA: TGTGCCAGCAGGCCCCCGGGACAGGTAGTAAGTGGCTACACCTTC. This translates into CASRPPGQVVSGYTF.

This clonotype has a count of ten or more. The chain carries TRBV20-1 and TRBJ2-3, with D unclear. V lost 7 bases, J lost 2 bases, and 10 bases lay in between. CDR1 is DFQATT, CDR2 SNEGSKA, per germline (reference sequence). The CDR3 is made up of 12 amino acids. CDR3 nucleotides: TGCAGTGTCGGGTCAGTCACAGATACGCAGTATTTT. Its translation is CSVGSVTDTQYF.

V usage is TRBV5-1 and J usage is TRBJ1-6; TRBD1 agrees at 7 bases. The V segment lost 0 bases and the J segment 8 bases; nucleotides outside the gene matches: 8. This CDR3 region has 16 residues. Germline V gives CDR1 SGHRS, CDR2 YFSETQ. The CDR3 bases are TGCGCCAGCAGCTTGGGGACCCGACAGGGCTATTCACCCCTCCACTTT. Residues: CASSLGTRQGYSPLHF.

J is TRBJ1-5 and V is TRBV4-1, with D possibly TRBD1 on 5 matching bases. Per the germline V gene, CDR1 is MGHRA and CDR2 is YSYEKL. V gave up 0 bases and J gave up 2 bases, with 14 bases separating them. CDR3 length: 17 amino acids. The CDR3 nucleotides read TGCGCCAGCAGCCAAGAGGGGACCTCGTGGGGCAATCAGCCCCAGCATTTT. Amino acids: CASSQEGTSWGNQPQHF.

This clonotype has a handful of counts. The DNA for the CDR3 is TGTGCCAGTAGTATAGTTATGGGGGGTGAGCAGTTCTTC. Translated: CASSIVMGGEQFF. This chain connects TRBV19 to TRBJ2-1; TRBD2 might be the D (6 bases). Deletions cut 1 base from V and 9 bases from J, with 10 bases between. This CDR3 region has 13 residues. Germline CDR1 LNHDA, CDR2 SQIVND (reference sequence).

V usage is TRBV4-1 and J usage is TRBJ1-2; D possibly corresponds to TRBD1 (5 bases). V lost 4 bases to trimming and J lost 7 bases, with 7 bases between them. Germline-derived CDR1 and CDR2 are MGHRA and YSYEKL. The CDR3 contains 11 residues. CDR3 DNA: TGCGCCAGCAGCCCAGGGAGTGGCTACACCTTC. This translates into CASSPGSGYTF.

A few counts support this clonotype. The chain carries TRBV12-3 or TRBV12-4 and TRBJ2-2, with D maybe TRBD2 (6 bases). The CDR3 sequence is 13 residues long. V lost 5 bases, J lost 5 bases, and 9 bases lay in between. CDR3 sequence: CASSATRTGELFF. CDR3 nucleotide sequence: TGTGCCAGCAGTGCGACTAGGACCGGGGAGCTGTTTTTT.

Many counts were recorded for this clonotype. The J gene is TRBJ2-1, the V gene TRBV3-1; weak D call: TRBD1 (6 bases). CDR3 size: 13 residues. Germline V gene data show CDR1 as LGHDT and CDR2 as YNNKEL (reference sequence). The germline V and J ends were trimmed by 4 bases and 4 bases, with 8 bases remaining between them. This chain's CDR3 is CASSRTGYNEQFF. In DNA, the CDR3 is TGTGCCAGCAGCCGAACAGGGTACAATGAGCAGTTCTTC.

This clonotype was counted a few times. Written as DNA, the CDR3 is TGTGCCAGCAGCCCCTCGACAGGGCCTGGAAACACCATATATTTT. As protein: CASSPSTGPGNTIYF. This chain connects TRBV7-6 to TRBJ1-3; TRBD1 matches 7 bases. The CDR3 is 15 amino acids. Germline-derived CDR1 and CDR2 are SGHVS and FNYEAQ. The V gene end was trimmed by 5 bases and the J gene end by 2 bases; junction bases not matched to a gene: 6.

This clonotype was seen only a few times. This chain links TRBV12-3 or TRBV12-4 with TRBJ2-7, with a tentative D call TRBD2 (7 bases). The CDR3 sequence is 14 residues long. With 5 bases removed from V and 2 bases from J, the gap between germline ends came to 13 bases. For the CDR3, the DNA is TGTGCCAGCAGTGGCGGGGGCCACACCTACGAGCAGTACTTC. Translated, it gives CASSGGGHTYEQYF.

The chain links TRBV2 to TRBJ1-1; no clear D gene. Germline V gene lookup returns CDR1 SNHLY and CDR2 FYNNEI. This CDR3 has 15 amino acids. V lost 8 bases to trimming and J lost 0 bases, with 16 bases between them. CDR3 coding DNA: TGTGCCAGCGAACAGAGGGCCCTCATGAACACTGAAGCTTTCTTT. Protein sequence: CASEQRALMNTEAFF.

This clonotype was seen a handful of times. CDR3 sequence reads: CASSLEGGLPQHF. The CDR3 DNA sequence: TGCGCCAGCAGCTTGGAGGGCGGACTCCCCCAGCATTTT. V usage is TRBV5-1 and J usage is TRBJ1-5; D is unclear. Looked up from germline, CDR1 is SGHRS and CDR2 is YFSETQ. This CDR3 spans 13 amino acids. The germline V and J ends were trimmed by 0 bases and 10 bases, with 11 bases remaining between them.

In this sample, this clonotype turned up many times. This chain connects TRBV3-1 to TRBJ2-3; the match to TRBD2 covers 7 bases. This CDR3 has 15 amino acids. Germline assignment: CDR1 LGHDT and CDR2 YNNKEL (reference sequence). V dropped 4 bases and J dropped 4; count of bases not matched to a gene: 8. The chain's CDR3 is CASSPLWGGSDTQYF. CDR3 DNA: TGTGCCAGCAGCCCCCTGTGGGGGGGGTCAGATACGCAGTATTTT.

The chain uses TRBV6-4 and TRBJ1-2; D perhaps matches TRBD1 (6 bases). Trimming took 6 bases from V and 8 from J, leaving 16 bases between them. The CDR3 has 13 amino acids. Germline CDR1 is MRHNA and CDR2 is SNTAGT. The CDR3, as DNA: TGTGCCAGCAGGGACAGCAATTCTGTGGGCTACACCTTC. Its protein product is CASRDSNSVGYTF.

This clonotype showed up just a few times. This chain uses TRBV5-4 with TRBJ1-1; perhaps TRBD1 as D (6 bases). Trimming pared 6 bases from V and 2 bases from J, leaving 14 bases between. The CDR3 is 14 amino acids. Germline CDR1 reads SGHNT; CDR2 reads YYREEE (reference sequence). Written as DNA, the CDR3 is TGTGCCAGCATTTCTGGGGGGGCAAACACTGAAGCTTTCTTT. Protein: CASISGGANTEAFF.

This clonotype has ten or more counts. V is TRBV7-9 and J is TRBJ2-1; TRBD2 is a possible D gene (7 bases). Trimming removed 0 bases from V and 0 bases from J, with 15 bases in between. CDR3 length: 18 amino acids. Germline CDR1 reads SEHNR; CDR2 reads FQNEAQ (reference sequence). The CDR3 nucleotides are TGTGCCAGCAGCTTAGCCTCATTCGGGGGGCCCTCCTACAATGAGCAGTTCTTC. Amino acids: CASSLASFGGPSYNEQFF. Based on the CDR3 plus reference TRBV7-9 and TRBJ2-1, the full variable domain is DTGVSQNPRHKITKRGQNVTFRCDPISEHNRLYWYRQTLGQGPEFLTYFQNEAQLEKSRLLSDRFSAERPKGSFSTLEIQRTEQGDSAMYLCASSLASFGGPSYNEQFFGPGTRLTVL.

In the case of this clonotype: Mismatch with germline at one junction end may stem from a read error. V usage is TRBV3-1 and J usage is TRBJ2-6; possibly TRBD1 or TRBD2 for D (5 bases each). CDR1 is LGHDT, CDR2 YNNKEL, per germline (reference sequence). This CDR3 spans 16 amino acids. The CDR3 region is CASTQRGVSGANVLTF. CDR3 DNA sequence: TGTGCCAGCACCCAAAGAGGGGTCTCTGGGGCCAACGTCCTGACTTTC.

V is TRBV27 and J is TRBJ1-1, with no clear D. Trimming stripped 2 bases from V and 3 bases from J, with 16 bases between. The germline V gene has CDR1 MNHEY and CDR2 SMNVEV (reference sequence). The CDR3 runs to 16 residues. The CDR3 region is CASSLQAGMGDTEAFF. In nucleotides, the CDR3 is TGTGCCAGCAGTTTACAGGCAGGTATGGGTGACACTGAAGCTTTCTTT.

Only a few counts were recorded for this clonotype. The chain joins TRBV29-1 to TRBJ2-3; D call uncertain. V lost 2 bases, J lost 6 bases, and 12 bases lay in between. The CDR3 totals 13 residues. CDR1 and CDR2 from the germline V gene are SQVTM and ANQGSEA. The CDR3: CSVEKAVGDTQYF. The CDR3 bases are TGCAGCGTTGAAAAGGCGGTGGGGGATACGCAGTATTTT.

This clonotype showed up just a few times. CDR3 residues: CASSVSGARETQYF. CDR3 DNA sequence: TGCGCCAGCAGCGTTAGCGGGGCCAGGGAGACCCAGTACTTC. This chain connects TRBV5-1 to TRBJ2-5, with 8 bases aligning to TRBD2. Trimming at V came to 4 bases and at J to 5 bases, leaving 7 bases not matched to a gene. Germline loops: CDR1 SGHRS, CDR2 YFSETQ. The CDR3 runs to 14 residues.

This sequence joins TRBV2 and TRBJ2-2; perhaps D is TRBD1 or TRBD2 (5 bases each). The V gene lost 6 bases and the J gene lost 2 bases, with 22 bases spanning the gap. The CDR3 contains 18 residues. Germline V gene data show CDR1 as SNHLY and CDR2 as FYNNEI. The CDR3 loop is CASRNLGVLVHNTGELFF. The DNA for the CDR3 is TGTGCCAGCAGGAACTTGGGGGTATTAGTACATAACACCGGGGAGCTGTTTTTT. Variable domain in full (rest from reference TRBV2 and TRBJ2-2): EPEVTQTPSHQVTQMGQEVILRCVPISNHLYFYWYRQILGQKVEFLVSFYNNEISEKSEIFDDQFSVERPDGSNFTLKIRSTKLEDSAMYFCASRNLGVLVHNTGELFFGEGSRLTVL.

This clonotype was counted only a few times. The CDR3 reads CASSLTSGHLNYGYTF. CDR3 bases: TGTGCCAGCAGCTTAACTTCCGGTCACCTAAACTATGGCTACACCTTC. The rearrangement uses TRBV7-8 and TRBJ1-2; D call uncertain. The CDR3 is 16 residues long. V was clipped by 2 bases and J by 2 bases, with 15 bases between them. The germline CDR1 and CDR2 sequences are SGHVS and FQNEAQ.

The V and J genes are TRBV12-5 and TRBJ1-1; the D gene is possibly TRBD1 (5 bases). The CDR3 is 14 amino acids. V was shortened by 2 bases and J by 3 bases, with 10 bases between the two germline ends. The V gene's germline CDR1 is LGHNT and CDR2 FRNRAP. The CDR3 region has the DNA TGTGCTAGTGGTTTGTGGGGGGGGTACACTGAAGCTTTCTTT. This encodes CASGLWGGYTEAFF.

In this sample, this clonotype turned up many times. This chain joins TRBV10-3 and TRBJ2-2; D perhaps matches TRBD1 (6 bases). The length of the CDR3 is 14 residues. CDR1 is ENHRY, CDR2 SYGVKD, per germline. Trimming took 8 bases from V and 0 from J, leaving 10 bases between them. The CDR3 DNA reads as TGTGCCATCCGGACAGAGGCGAACACCGGGGAGCTGTTTTTT. As protein: CAIRTEANTGELFF.

This clonotype was seen only a few times. This sequence joins TRBV4-1 and TRBJ2-1; 12 bases align to TRBD2. Per the germline V gene, CDR1 is MGHRA and CDR2 is YSYEKL. V was clipped by 4 bases and J by 4 bases; unmatched bases: 5. The CDR3 contains 16 residues. CDR3 nucleotides: TGCGCCAGCAGCCGCGGCGGACTAGCGGGGTACAATGAGCAGTTCTTC. Its protein is CASSRGGLAGYNEQFF.